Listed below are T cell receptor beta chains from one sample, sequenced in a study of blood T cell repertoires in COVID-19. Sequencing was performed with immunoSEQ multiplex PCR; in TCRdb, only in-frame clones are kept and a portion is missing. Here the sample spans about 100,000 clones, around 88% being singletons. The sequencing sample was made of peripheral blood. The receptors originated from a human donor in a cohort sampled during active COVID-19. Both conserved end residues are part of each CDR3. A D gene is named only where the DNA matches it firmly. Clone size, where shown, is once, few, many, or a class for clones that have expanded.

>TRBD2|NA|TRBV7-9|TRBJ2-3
TGTGCCAGCAACGCGCCCGTCGGGGGGACCATCACAGATACGCAGTATTTT
CASNAPVGGTITDTQYF
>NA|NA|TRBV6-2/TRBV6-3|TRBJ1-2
TGTGCCAGCAGTTACTCAAGCAGGGGTACGGATGGCTACACCTTC
CASSYSSRGTDGYTF
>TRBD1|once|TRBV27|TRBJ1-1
TGTGCCAGCAGTCCAGGGGGGAACACTGAAGCTTTCTTT
CASSPGGNTEAFF
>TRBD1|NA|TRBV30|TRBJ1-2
TGTGCCTGGAGCCCGACAGGGACTGGCGGCTACACCTTC
CAWSPTGTGGYTF
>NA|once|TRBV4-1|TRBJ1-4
TGCGCCAGCAGCCAAGAAAAGTGGCCGGAGTATGAAAAACTGTTTTTT
CASSQEKWPEYEKLFF
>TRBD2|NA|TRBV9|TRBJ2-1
TGTGCCAGCAGCGCCAACCCACTAGCGGGAGGGCCTTATGAGCAGTTCTTC
CASSANPLAGGPYEQFF
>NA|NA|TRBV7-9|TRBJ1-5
TGTGCCAGCAGCTCGTCGGGGGGGTTTCAGCCCCAGCATTTT
CASSSSGGFQPQHF
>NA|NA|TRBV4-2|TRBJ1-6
TGTGCCAGCAAAACAGCCGGGGGAGGTAATTCACCCCTCCACTTT
CASKTAGGGNSPLHF
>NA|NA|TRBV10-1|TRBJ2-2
TGCGCCAGCAGTGAGTGGATAGGGGCCACCGGGGAGCTGTTTTTT
CASSEWIGATGELFF
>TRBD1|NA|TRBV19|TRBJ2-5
TGTGCCAGTAGGGGCAGGGGGTACCAAGAGACCCAGTACTTC
CASRGRGYQETQYF
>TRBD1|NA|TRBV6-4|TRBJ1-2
TGTGCCAGCAGGTCAGGGGGCGCTGGTGGCTACACCTTC
CASRSGGAGGYTF
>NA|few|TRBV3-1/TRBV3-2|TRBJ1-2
TGTGCCAGCAGCCAAGATATGGGGGCGCATGGCTACACCTTC
CASSQDMGAHGYTF
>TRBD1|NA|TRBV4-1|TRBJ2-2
TGCGCCAGCAGCCACCGAACGCCCGACAGGGGCACTACCGGGGAGCTGTTTTTT
CASSHRTPDRGTTGELFF
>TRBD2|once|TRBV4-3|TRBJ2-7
TGCGCCAGCAGCCAAGCGAGTTTGGGGACTAGCTCCGAAGAGCAGTACTTC
CASSQASLGTSSEEQYF
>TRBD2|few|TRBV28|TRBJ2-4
TGTGCCAGCAGTTTATACGTTAGCGGGAGGGTTAAAAACATTCAGTACTTC
CASSLYVSGRVKNIQYF
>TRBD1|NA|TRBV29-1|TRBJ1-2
TGCAGCGTAAGAGCACAGGGGGCGCGTAGTATGGACTATGGCTACACCTTC
CSVRAQGARSMDYGYTF
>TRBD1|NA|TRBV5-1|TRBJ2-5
TGCGCCAGCAGCTTGGGGGATCAGGGGGCTGAGACCCAGTACTTC
CASSLGDQGAETQYF
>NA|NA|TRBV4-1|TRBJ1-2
TGCGCCAGCAGCCAAGTTCGGCAGGCTTTAGGAGGCTACACCTTC
CASSQVRQALGGYTF
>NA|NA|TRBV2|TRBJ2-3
TGTGCCAGCAGCCAAAACACAGATACGCAGTATTTT
CASSQNTDTQYF
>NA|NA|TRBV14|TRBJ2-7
TGTGCCAGCAGCCAAGAGCGGGACAGCTACGAGCAGTACTTC
CASSQERDSYEQYF
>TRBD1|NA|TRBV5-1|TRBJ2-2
TGCGCCAGCAGCCAGGACAGGAGATACACCGGGGAGCTGTTTTTT
CASSQDRRYTGELFF
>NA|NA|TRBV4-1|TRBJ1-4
TGCGCCAGCAGCCTTGGACAGTTCGCAACTAATGAAAAACTGTTTTTT
CASSLGQFATNEKLFF
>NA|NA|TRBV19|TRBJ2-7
TGTGCCAGTAGTATCACACAGTGGTACGAGCAGTACTTC
CASSITQWYEQYF
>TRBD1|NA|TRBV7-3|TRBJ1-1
TGTGCCAGCAGCTTAATCGGGACAGGGGTGGAGACTGAAGCTTTCTTT
CASSLIGTGVETEAFF
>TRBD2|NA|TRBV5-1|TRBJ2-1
TGCGCCAGCAGCTATCCCCGGGGGGAGTGGAATGAGCAGTTCTTC
CASSYPRGEWNEQFF
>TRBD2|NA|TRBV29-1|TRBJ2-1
TGCAGCGAAAAAGGACTAGCGTCCAATGAGCAGTTCTTC
CSEKGLASNEQFF
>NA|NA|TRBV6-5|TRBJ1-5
TGTGCCAGCAGTTCCGGGGGTCCGGGACAGCCCCAGCATTTT
CASSSGGPGQPQHF
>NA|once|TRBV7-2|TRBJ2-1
TGTGCCAGCAGCAGAGATAGGGGGGGATATGAGCAGTTCTTC
CASSRDRGGYEQFF